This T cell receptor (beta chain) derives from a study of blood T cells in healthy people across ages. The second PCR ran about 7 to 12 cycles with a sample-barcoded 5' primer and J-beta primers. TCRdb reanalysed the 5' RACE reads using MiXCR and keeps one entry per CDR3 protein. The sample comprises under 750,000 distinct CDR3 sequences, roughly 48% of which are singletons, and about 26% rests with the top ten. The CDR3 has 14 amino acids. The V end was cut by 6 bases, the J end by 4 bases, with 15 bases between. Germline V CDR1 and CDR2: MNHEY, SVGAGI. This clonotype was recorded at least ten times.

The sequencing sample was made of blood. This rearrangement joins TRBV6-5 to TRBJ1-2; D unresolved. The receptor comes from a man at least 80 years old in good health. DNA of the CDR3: TGTGCCAGCAGGATCGCGACGGACTTCTATGGCTACACCTTC. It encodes CASRIATDFYGYTF.